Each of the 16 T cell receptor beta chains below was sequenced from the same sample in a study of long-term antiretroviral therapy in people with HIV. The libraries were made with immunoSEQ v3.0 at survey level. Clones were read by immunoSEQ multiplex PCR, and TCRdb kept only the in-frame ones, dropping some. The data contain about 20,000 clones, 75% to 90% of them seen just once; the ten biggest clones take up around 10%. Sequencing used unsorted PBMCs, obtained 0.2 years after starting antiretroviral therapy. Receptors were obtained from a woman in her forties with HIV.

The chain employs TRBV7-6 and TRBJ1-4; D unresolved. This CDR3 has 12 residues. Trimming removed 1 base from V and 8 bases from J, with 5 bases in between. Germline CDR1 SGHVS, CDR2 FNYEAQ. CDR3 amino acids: CASSLEGEKLFF. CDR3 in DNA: TGTGCCAGCAGCTTAGAGGGAGAAAAACTGTTTTTT.

The CDR3 DNA sequence: TGTGCCAGTAAACCCCTGGGACAGCTGAACACTGAAGCTTTCTTT. Translating it yields CASKPLGQLNTEAFF. This rearrangement joins TRBV19 to TRBJ1-1, with 7 positions matching TRBD1. V shed 7 bases, J shed 0 bases, and the junction held 8 bases outside the gene matches. CDR1 LNHDA and CDR2 SQIVND come from the germline V gene (reference sequence). The CDR3 consists of 15 residues. The variable domain in full, completed from reference TRBV19 and TRBJ1-1, reads DGGITQSPKYLFRKEGQNVTLSCEQNLNHDAMYWYRQDPGQGLRLIYYSQIVNDFQKGDIAEGYSVSREKKESFPLTVTSAQKNPTAFYLCASKPLGQLNTEAFFGQGTRLTVV.

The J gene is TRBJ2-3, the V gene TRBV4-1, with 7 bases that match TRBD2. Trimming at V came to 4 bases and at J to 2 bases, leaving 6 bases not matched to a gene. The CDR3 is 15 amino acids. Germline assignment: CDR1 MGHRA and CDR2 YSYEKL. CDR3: CASSPQAGVTDTQYF. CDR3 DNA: TGCGCCAGCAGCCCCCAGGCGGGGGTCACAGATACGCAGTATTTT.

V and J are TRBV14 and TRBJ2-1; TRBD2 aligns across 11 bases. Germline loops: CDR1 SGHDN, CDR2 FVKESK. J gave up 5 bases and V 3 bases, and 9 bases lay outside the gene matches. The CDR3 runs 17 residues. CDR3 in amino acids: CASSQGRGGLADNEQFF. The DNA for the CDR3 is TGTGCCAGCAGCCAGGGAAGAGGGGGACTAGCGGACAATGAGCAGTTCTTC.

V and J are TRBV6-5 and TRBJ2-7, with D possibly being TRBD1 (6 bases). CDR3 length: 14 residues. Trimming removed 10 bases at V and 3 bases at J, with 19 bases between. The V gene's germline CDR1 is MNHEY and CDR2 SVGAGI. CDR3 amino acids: CAIGHPGDLYEQYF. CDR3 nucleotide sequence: TGTGCCATCGGCCATCCAGGGGACCTCTACGAGCAGTACTTC.

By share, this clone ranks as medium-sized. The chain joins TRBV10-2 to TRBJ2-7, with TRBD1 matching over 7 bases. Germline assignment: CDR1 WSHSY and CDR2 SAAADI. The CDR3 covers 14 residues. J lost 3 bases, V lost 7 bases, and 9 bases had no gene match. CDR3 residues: CASTGRRGFYEQYF. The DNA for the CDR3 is TGCGCCAGCACCGGACGCAGGGGGTTCTACGAGCAGTACTTC.

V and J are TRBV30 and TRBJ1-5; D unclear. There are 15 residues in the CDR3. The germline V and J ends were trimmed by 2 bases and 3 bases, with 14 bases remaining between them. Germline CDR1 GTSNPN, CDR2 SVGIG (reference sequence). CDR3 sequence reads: CAWSTPTLDNQPQHF. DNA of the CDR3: TGTGCCTGGAGTACCCCGACACTTGACAATCAGCCCCAGCATTTT. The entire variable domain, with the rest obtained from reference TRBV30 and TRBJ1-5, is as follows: SQTIHQWPATLVQPVGSPLSLECTVEGTSNPNLYWYRQAAGRGLQLLFYSVGIGQISSEVPQNLSASRPQDRQFILSSKKLLLSDSGFYLCAWSTPTLDNQPQHFGDGTRLSIL.

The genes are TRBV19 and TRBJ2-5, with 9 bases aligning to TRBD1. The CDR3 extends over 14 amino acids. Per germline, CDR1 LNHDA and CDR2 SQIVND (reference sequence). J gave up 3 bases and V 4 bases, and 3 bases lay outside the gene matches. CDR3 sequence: CASSTRTGEETQYF. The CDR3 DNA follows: TGTGCCAGTAGTACCCGGACAGGGGAAGAGACCCAGTACTTC.

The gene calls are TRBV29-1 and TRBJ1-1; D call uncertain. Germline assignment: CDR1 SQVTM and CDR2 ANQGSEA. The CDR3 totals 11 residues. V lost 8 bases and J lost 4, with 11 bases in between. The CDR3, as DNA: TGCAGCCCAAAGGTGATCACTGAAGCTTTCTTT. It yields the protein CSPKVITEAFF.

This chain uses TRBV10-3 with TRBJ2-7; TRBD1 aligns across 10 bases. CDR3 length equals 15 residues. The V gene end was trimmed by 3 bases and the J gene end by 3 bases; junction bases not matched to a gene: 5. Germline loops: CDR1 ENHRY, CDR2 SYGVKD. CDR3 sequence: CAISDPGQGIYEQYF. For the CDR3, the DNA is TGTGCCATCAGTGATCCGGGACAGGGGATCTACGAGCAGTACTTC.

The CDR3 DNA is TGCGCCAGCAGCCAAGATCTTGGACTAGAGCAGTTCTTC. As protein: CASSQDLGLEQFF. The chain combines TRBV4-1 with TRBJ2-1, with D maybe TRBD2 (6 bases). Germline V gene sequence: CDR1 MGHRA, CDR2 YSYEKL. V was clipped by 0 bases and J by 10 bases, with 10 bases between them. CDR3 length equals 13 residues.

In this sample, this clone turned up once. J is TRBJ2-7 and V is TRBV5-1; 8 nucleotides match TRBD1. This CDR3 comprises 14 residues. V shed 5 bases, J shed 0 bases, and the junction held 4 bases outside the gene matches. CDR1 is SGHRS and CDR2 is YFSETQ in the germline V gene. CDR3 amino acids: CASRVGTGSYEQYF. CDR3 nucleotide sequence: TGCGCCAGCAGGGTGGGGACAGGCTCCTACGAGCAGTACTTC.

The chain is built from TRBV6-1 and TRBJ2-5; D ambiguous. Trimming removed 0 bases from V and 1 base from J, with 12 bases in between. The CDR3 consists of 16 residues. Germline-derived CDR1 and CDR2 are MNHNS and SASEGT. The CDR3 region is CASSEAVTSAQETQYF. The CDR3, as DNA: TGTGCCAGCAGTGAAGCAGTAACCTCGGCCCAAGAGACCCAGTACTTC.

The CDR3 reads CASSLRNRGDNQPQHF. The CDR3 DNA sequence: TGTGCCAGCAGCCTCCGGAACAGGGGAGACAATCAGCCCCAGCATTTT. V gene TRBV7-2 combines with J gene TRBJ1-5; 7 nucleotides agree with TRBD1. With V trimmed by 5 bases and J by 3 bases, 10 bases remained unmatched. Germline CDR1 is SGHTA and CDR2 is FQGNSA. This CDR3 has 16 residues.

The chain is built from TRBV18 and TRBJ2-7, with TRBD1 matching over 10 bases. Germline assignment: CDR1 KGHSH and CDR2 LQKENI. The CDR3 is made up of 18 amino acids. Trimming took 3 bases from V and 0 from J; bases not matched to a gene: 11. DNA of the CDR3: TGTGCCAGCTCACCTAACCGACCGGGACAGGGGACCTCCTACGAGCAGTACTTC. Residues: CASSPNRPGQGTSYEQYF.

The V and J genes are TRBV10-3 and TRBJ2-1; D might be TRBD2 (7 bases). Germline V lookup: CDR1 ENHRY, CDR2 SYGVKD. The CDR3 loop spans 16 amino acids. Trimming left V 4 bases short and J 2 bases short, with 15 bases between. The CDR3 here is CAISGGGGGAYNEQFF. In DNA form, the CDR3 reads TGTGCCATCAGTGGGGGAGGAGGGGGGGCCTACAATGAGCAGTTCTTC.